This passage covers 27 T cell receptor beta chains from one sample sequenced in a study of blood T cell repertoires in COVID-19. Some clones are missing from TCRdb's copy, which holds only in-frame ones; the method was immunoSEQ multiplex PCR. This repertoire shows roughly 150,000 clones, around four fifths found once; its top ten account for roughly 9.1%. Sequencing was done on a sample of peripheral blood. These receptors were taken from a woman older than 75 with active or convalescent COVID-19.

The V call is TRBV10-1, the J call TRBJ2-2; possibly TRBD1 for D (6 bases). The CDR3 has 13 amino acids. Germline assignment: CDR1 WNHNN and CDR2 SYGVQD (reference sequence). V lost 6 bases and J 4 bases, leaving 9 bases between the germline ends. The CDR3 DNA follows: TGCGCCAGCAGAACAGGGAGCACCGGGGAGCTGTTTTTT. Protein sequence: CASRTGSTGELFF.

This chain connects TRBV4-3 to TRBJ2-2; D call uncertain. This CDR3 is 17 amino acids long. V was pared by 0 bases and J by 0 bases, with 11 bases between. In germline, CDR1 is LGHNA, CDR2 YSLEER. The DNA of the CDR3 is TGCGCCAGCAGCCAAGATCCGGCAGGTTCGAACACCGGGGAGCTGTTTTTT. Its translation: CASSQDPAGSNTGELFF.

The chain employs TRBV6-5 and TRBJ2-1; 8 bases are a match to TRBD2. The J segment lost 4 bases and the V segment lost 8 bases, leaving 7 bases of the junction unmatched. This CDR3 region has 14 residues. Germline V CDR1 and CDR2: MNHEY, SVGAGI. The chain's CDR3 is CASSLAGPYNEQFF. CDR3 DNA: TGTGCCAGCTCTCTAGCGGGCCCGTACAATGAGCAGTTCTTC.

The chain combines TRBV30 with TRBJ1-5, with D perhaps TRBD1 (5 bases). Germline V gene data show CDR1 as GTSNPN and CDR2 as SVGIG (reference sequence). CDR3 length: 13 amino acids. Deletions cut 5 bases from V and 4 bases from J, with 12 bases between. CDR3 coding DNA: TGTGCCTGGCAAGCCGCAGGGAATCAGCCCCAGCATTTT. Translation: CAWQAAGNQPQHF.

The chain couples TRBV6-5 to TRBJ2-7; possibly TRBD2 for D (6 bases). In germline, CDR1 is MNHEY, CDR2 SVGAGI. The CDR3 length is 12 residues. V lost 6 bases and J lost 6, with 12 bases in between. The CDR3 nucleotides are TGTGCCAGCAGGGCCCGGACTACCGAGCAGTACTTC. Protein sequence: CASRARTTEQYF.

The chain uses TRBV18 and TRBJ2-7; 7 nucleotides match TRBD1. This CDR3 has 16 amino acids. The V gene's germline CDR1 is KGHSH and CDR2 LQKENI. With 3 bases clipped from V and 2 bases from J, the junction kept 10 bases outside the gene matches. CDR3 sequence reads: CASSPLPPGQPYEQYF. The DNA of the CDR3 is TGTGCCAGCTCACCCCTTCCCCCGGGACAGCCCTACGAGCAGTACTTC.

This clone was counted a single time. This chain connects TRBV18 to TRBJ2-3; possible D gene TRBD1, 5 bases. CDR3 size: 15 residues. Looked up from germline, CDR1 is KGHSH and CDR2 is LQKENI. Trimming took off 0 bases at V and 6 bases at J, with 13 bases between the two ends. The CDR3 nucleotides read TGTGCCAGCTCACCACCGAGCAGGGCGTCGGATACGCAGTATTTT. Translation: CASSPPSRASDTQYF.

The genes are TRBV19 and TRBJ2-1; 10 positions agree with TRBD1. With 6 bases clipped from V and 6 bases from J, the junction kept 5 bases outside the gene matches. The CDR3 totals 14 residues. The germline V gene encodes CDR1 LNHDA and CDR2 SQIVND (reference sequence). Here the CDR3 reads CASRDRGRSNEQFF. The CDR3 nucleotides are TGTGCCAGTAGGGACAGGGGGAGGAGCAATGAGCAGTTCTTC. The full variable domain, rest sourced from reference TRBV19 and TRBJ2-1, is DGGITQSPKYLFRKEGQNVTLSCEQNLNHDAMYWYRQDPGQGLRLIYYSQIVNDFQKGDIAEGYSVSREKKESFPLTVTSAQKNPTAFYLCASRDRGRSNEQFFGPGTRLTVL.

V usage is TRBV7-9 and J usage is TRBJ1-1; D is uncertain. Trimming left V 7 bases short and J 0 bases short, with 9 bases between. Germline V CDR1 and CDR2: SEHNR, FQNEAQ (reference sequence). This CDR3 contains 13 residues. CDR3 loop: CASKRNMNTEAFF. CDR3 DNA sequence: TGTGCCAGCAAGCGCAACATGAACACTGAAGCTTTCTTT.

The J gene is TRBJ2-5, the V gene TRBV6-2 or TRBV6-3; 8 positions match TRBD2. The CDR3 has 18 residues. CDR1 is MNHEY and CDR2 is SVGEGT in the germline V gene. V trimming: 2 bases; J trimming: 4 bases; junction bases outside the gene matches: 15. CDR3 residues: CASSYTRGGGGQPETQYF. As DNA, the CDR3 is TGTGCCAGCAGTTACACGAGGGGTGGCGGGGGGCAGCCAGAGACCCAGTACTTC.

The chain links TRBV6-5 to TRBJ2-7; possible D gene TRBD2, 5 bases. V gave up 0 bases and J gave up 3 bases, with 6 bases separating them. Germline V gene sequence: CDR1 MNHEY, CDR2 SVGAGI. CDR3 size: 13 residues. The CDR3, as DNA: TGTGCCAGCAGTTACTCCCGGGGCTACGAGCAGTACTTC. Protein sequence: CASSYSRGYEQYF.

CDR3 DNA: TGTGCCAGTAGTATGTTGCCGGGGAGCACTGAAGCTTTCTTT. This sequence encodes CASSMLPGSTEAFF. The chain carries TRBV19 and TRBJ1-1, with unresolved D. The length of the CDR3 is 14 residues. Germline-derived CDR1 and CDR2 are LNHDA and SQIVND (reference sequence). Trimming removed 3 bases from V and 4 bases from J, with 12 bases in between.

This clone was observed many times. The chain recombines TRBV4-1 with TRBJ2-6; tentative D call: TRBD1 (5 bases). The CDR3 consists of 15 residues. The V gene's germline CDR1 is MGHRA and CDR2 YSYEKL. Trimming cost V 1 base and J 4 bases, with 8 bases left between them. The CDR3 region has the DNA TGCGCCAGCAGCCAAGTAGGGGTCGGGGCCAACGTCCTGACTTTC. Amino acids: CASSQVGVGANVLTF.

The chain employs TRBV4-1 and TRBJ2-7, with 7 positions matching TRBD1. J was trimmed by 5 bases and V by 4 bases; bases with no gene match: 8. CDR3 length: 14 amino acids. CDR1 is MGHRA, CDR2 YSYEKL, per germline. In DNA form, the CDR3 reads TGCGCCAGCAGCCCCCGACAGGGACCCAACGAGCAGTACTTC. Translated: CASSPRQGPNEQYF.

This clone has a single count. As DNA, the CDR3 is TGCAGCGTTGTTGAGGGTCCCACCTACGAGCAGTACTTC. It encodes CSVVEGPTYEQYF. V gene TRBV29-1 combines with J gene TRBJ2-7; tentatively, D is TRBD2 (5 bases). The germline V gene encodes CDR1 SQVTM and CDR2 ANQGSEA. With 4 bases removed from V and 2 bases from J, the gap between germline ends came to 12 bases. The CDR3 has 13 amino acids.

The chain's CDR3 is CASSYWGQGAYEQYF. The CDR3 region has the DNA TGTGCCAGCAGTTACTGGGGACAGGGGGCCTACGAGCAGTACTTC. The chain is built from TRBV6-2 or TRBV6-3 and TRBJ2-7, with 11 bases that match TRBD1. The CDR3 has 15 amino acids. V was clipped by 1 base and J by 2 bases; unmatched bases: 1. CDR1 is MNHEY, CDR2 SVGEGT, per germline.

This rearrangement joins TRBV27 to TRBJ1-5; perhaps TRBD1 as D (5 bases). CDR3 length: 17 residues. Looked up from germline, CDR1 is MNHEY and CDR2 is SMNVEV (reference sequence). V lost 5 bases and J 0 bases, leaving 17 bases between the germline ends. CDR3 loop: CASSPDTLMGSNQPQHF. In nucleotides, the CDR3 is TGTGCCAGCAGTCCGGACACGCTTATGGGTAGCAATCAGCCCCAGCATTTT.

This chain connects TRBV7-6 to TRBJ2-4, with a weak D call TRBD2 (5 bases). This CDR3 is built from 15 residues. V lost 5 bases to trimming and J lost 1 base, with 12 bases between them. CDR1 is SGHVS, CDR2 FNYEAQ, per germline. CDR3 sequence (DNA): TGTGCCAGCAGCGCCTGGCCGGGGGCCAAAAACATTCAGTACTTC. This encodes CASSAWPGAKNIQYF. The variable domain in full, with the rest retrieved from reference TRBV7-6 and TRBJ2-4, is GAGVSQSPRYKVTKRGQDVALRCDPISGHVSLYWYRQALGQGPEFLTYFNYEAQQDKSGLPNDRFSAERPEGSISTLTIQRTEQRDSAMYRCASSAWPGAKNIQYFGAGTRLSVL.

This clone appeared a few times. CDR3 nucleotide sequence: TGTGCCAGCAGCGTATCTAGCGGGAGGGTTCGGGAGACCCAGTACTTC. Protein product: CASSVSSGRVRETQYF. The chain carries TRBV9 and TRBJ2-5, with TRBD2 identical over 12 bases. The germline V gene has CDR1 SGDLS and CDR2 YYNGEE. J lost 5 bases, V lost 1 base, and 6 bases had no gene match. This CDR3 has 16 residues. Using reference TRBV9 and TRBJ2-5 for the parts outside the CDR3, the full variable domain is DSGVTQTPKHLITATGQRVTLRCSPRSGDLSVYWYQQSLDQGLQFLIQYYNGEERAKGNILERFSAQQFPDLHSELNLSSLELGDSALYFCASSVSSGRVRETQYFGPGTRLLVL.

V gene TRBV6-2 or TRBV6-3 combines with J gene TRBJ1-2, with TRBD1 matching over 8 bases. V dropped 2 bases and J dropped 8; count of bases not matched to a gene: 7. The CDR3 runs 14 residues. CDR1 MNHEY and CDR2 SVGEGT come from the germline V gene. The CDR3 DNA sequence: TGTGCCAGCAGTTACCAGGGGGCAATCGGGGGCTACACCTTC. Translation: CASSYQGAIGGYTF.

The chain employs TRBV5-1 and TRBJ2-1, with a possible D match to TRBD1 (5 bases). The CDR3 contains 14 residues. Germline values: CDR1 SGHRS, CDR2 YFSETQ. Between the trimmed V and J ends, which lost 4 bases and 7 bases, there was a span of 15 bases. As DNA, the CDR3 is TGCGCCAGCAGCCCCTTGACAGTCTCTAATGAGCAGTTCTTC. It specifies CASSPLTVSNEQFF. Drawing the rest from reference TRBV5-1 and TRBJ2-1, the complete variable domain is KAGVTQTPRYLIKTRGQQVTLSCSPISGHRSVSWYQQTPGQGLQFLFEYFSETQRNKGNFPGRFSGRQFSNSRSEMNVSTLELGDSALYLCASSPLTVSNEQFFGPGTRLTVL.

The genes are TRBV6-5 and TRBJ1-6; possible D gene TRBD1, 5 bases. CDR3 length: 13 residues. CDR1 MNHEY and CDR2 SVGAGI come from the germline V gene. Deletions cut 5 bases from V and 11 bases from J, with 13 bases between. This CDR3 reads CASSPSGSPPLHF. Written as DNA, the CDR3 is TGTGCCAGCAGTCCCTCAGGGTCGCCACCCCTCCACTTT.

This chain links TRBV3-1 (or the pseudogene TRBV3-2) with TRBJ1-2, with D possibly TRBD1 on 6 matching bases. Trimming cost V 1 base and J 8 bases, with 8 bases left between them. This CDR3 comprises 12 residues. Germline CDR1 is LGHDT and CDR2 is YNNKEL (reference sequence). The CDR3 reads CASSQGQAGYTF. CDR3 bases: TGTGCCAGCAGCCAAGGACAGGCGGGCTACACCTTC.

The chain uses TRBV10-3 and TRBJ1-1; D perhaps matches TRBD1 (5 bases). The CDR3 sequence is 13 residues long. The germline CDR1 and CDR2 sequences are ENHRY and SYGVKD. The ends were cut back, 5 bases at V and 7 bases at J, with 14 bases in the middle. CDR3 loop: CAISPMGRGEAFF. CDR3 DNA sequence: TGTGCCATCAGTCCCATGGGGAGGGGTGAAGCTTTCTTT.

The chain recombines TRBV6-5 with TRBJ1-2; D unclear. The CDR3 spans 12 residues. V was shortened by 5 bases and J by 10 bases, with 14 bases between the two germline ends. Germline V gene data show CDR1 as MNHEY and CDR2 as SVGAGI. The CDR3: CASSTKKDFYTF. CDR3 nucleotides: TGTGCCAGCAGTACCAAAAAGGACTTCTACACCTTC.

This clone came up a few times. The chain carries TRBV7-9 and TRBJ1-6; D might be TRBD1 (6 bases). The CDR3 spans 16 residues. The germline V gene has CDR1 SEHNR and CDR2 FQNEAQ (reference sequence). With 5 bases removed from V and 0 bases from J, the gap between germline ends came to 11 bases. CDR3 protein: CASSPQGGSYNSPLHF. The CDR3 bases are TGTGCCAGCAGCCCACAGGGTGGCTCCTATAATTCACCCCTCCACTTT.

A few counts support this clone. The genes are TRBV6-4 and TRBJ2-1; possibly TRBD1 for D (6 bases). Trimming left V 0 bases short and J 4 bases short, with 13 bases between. CDR3 length equals 16 residues. Germline V gene data show CDR1 as MRHNA and CDR2 as SNTAGT. CDR3 bases: TGTGCCAGCAGTGACTCGACCCAGGGGTCTTACAATGAGCAGTTCTTC. This codes for CASSDSTQGSYNEQFF.